Presented here are 24 T cell receptor beta chains from one specimen sequenced in a study of blood T cell repertoires in COVID-19. The protocol was immunoSEQ multiplex PCR, while the TCRdb copy is restricted to in-frame clones and leaves out a portion. The sample consists of 150,000 to 250,000 clones, roughly 77% of them appearing once. What was sequenced was peripheral blood. Every receptor here comes from a middle-aged woman with COVID-19, enrolled during active disease.

The V and J genes are TRBV4-1 and TRBJ1-1; weak D call: TRBD1 (6 bases). Between the trimmed V and J ends, which lost 6 bases and 11 bases, there was a span of 19 bases. This CDR3 contains 13 residues. Germline lookup yields CDR1 MGHRA and CDR2 YSYEKL. The CDR3 region is CASRQQGLDGAFF. CDR3 nucleotides: TGCGCCAGCAGACAACAGGGCCTCGACGGGGCTTTCTTT.

The chain combines TRBV15 with TRBJ2-5; 9 bases are shared with TRBD1. The CDR3 totals 18 residues. Germline trimming cut 2 bases from V and 4 bases from J; bases unmatched to any gene: 14. Germline lookup yields CDR1 LNHNV and CDR2 YYDKDF (reference sequence). The CDR3 region is CATSRFGLRTGASETQYF. CDR3 DNA: TGTGCCACCAGCAGATTTGGACTAAGGACAGGGGCTTCAGAGACCCAGTACTTC.

The V gene is TRBV15, the J gene TRBJ1-1; D is unresolved. This CDR3 is built from 14 residues. The V end was cut by 5 bases, the J end by 1 base, with 11 bases between. CDR1 and CDR2 from the germline V gene are LNHNV and YYDKDF (reference sequence). As DNA, the CDR3 is TGTGCCACCAGCGTCCAATCGGGGAACACTGAAGCTTTCTTT. This sequence encodes CATSVQSGNTEAFF.

The CDR3 bases are TGTGCCAGCGGGGGGACTAGCGCCTTTTCCTACGAGCAGTACTTC. Protein sequence: CASGGTSAFSYEQYF. The chain uses TRBV28 and TRBJ2-7; 10 nucleotides match TRBD2. The CDR3 has 15 residues. Unmatched junction bases numbered 8, after V lost 8 bases and J lost 1 base. Per germline, CDR1 MDHEN and CDR2 SYDVKM.

This clone occurred a few times. The genes are TRBV7-8 and TRBJ2-7, with TRBD1 matching 11 bases. CDR1 is SGHVS, CDR2 FQNEAQ, per germline. This CDR3 has 17 amino acids. The junction had 12 bases not matched to a gene; V was cut back by 1 base and J by 7 bases. The CDR3 bases are TGTGCCAGCAGCTTAGTTAGTGGGACAGGGGGGATGATAGAGCAGTACTTC. Translating it yields CASSLVSGTGGMIEQYF.

The chain employs TRBV7-8 and TRBJ2-3; 10 bases line up with TRBD2. The trim removed 8 bases at V and 2 bases at J, leaving 10 bases unmatched. Germline-derived CDR1 and CDR2 are SGHVS and FQNEAQ. The CDR3 consists of 16 residues. The CDR3 DNA is TGTGCCAGCGCCCAGGCTAGCGGGGGAACCACAGATACGCAGTATTTT. This codes for CASAQASGGTTDTQYF.

This sequence joins TRBV18 and TRBJ2-3, with TRBD2 matching 11 bases. Trimming took 3 bases from V and 5 from J; bases not matched to a gene: 7. Germline values: CDR1 KGHSH, CDR2 LQKENI. This CDR3 contains 16 residues. DNA of the CDR3: TGTGCCAGCTCACCCACTCCTAGCGGGGGGAGAGATACGCAGTATTTT. This sequence encodes CASSPTPSGGRDTQYF.

V gene TRBV19 combines with J gene TRBJ1-1, with D unclear. The CDR3 is 13 residues long. The V gene lost 6 bases and the J gene lost 0 bases, with 8 bases spanning the gap. Per the germline V gene, CDR1 is LNHDA and CDR2 is SQIVND (reference sequence). CDR3 sequence reads: CASRLIMNTEAFF. In nucleotides, the CDR3 is TGTGCCAGTAGACTGATCATGAACACTGAAGCTTTCTTT.

The chain is built from TRBV10-3 and TRBJ2-2, with 7 bases aligning to TRBD2. Per the germline V gene, CDR1 is ENHRY and CDR2 is SYGVKD. The CDR3 has 14 residues. The J segment lost 0 bases and the V segment lost 10 bases, leaving 5 bases of the junction unmatched. CDR3 sequence (DNA): TGTGCCACGACGGGAGGTCCGAACACCGGGGAGCTGTTTTTT. Protein sequence: CATTGGPNTGELFF.

The rearrangement uses TRBV30 and TRBJ1-1; no clear D. Trimming took 0 bases from V and 4 from J, leaving 12 bases between them. From germline, CDR1 is GTSNPN and CDR2 SVGIG (reference sequence). This CDR3 region has 14 residues. CDR3 amino acids: CAWSVKIPGTEAFF. DNA of the CDR3: TGTGCCTGGAGTGTAAAAATCCCGGGCACTGAAGCTTTCTTT.

The sample holds many counts of this clone. The chain uses TRBV6-5 and TRBJ2-7, with 11 bases aligning to TRBD1. Germline-derived CDR1 and CDR2 are MNHEY and SVGAGI. Trimming took 8 bases from V and 3 from J; bases not matched to a gene: 9. The CDR3 covers 15 residues. DNA for the CDR3: TGTGCCAGCCTCAGAGAGGGGACAGGGGGCTACGAGCAGTACTTC. As protein: CASLREGTGGYEQYF.

The J gene is TRBJ1-3, the V gene TRBV29-1, with TRBD1 matching 9 bases. J lost 5 bases, V lost 7 bases, and 6 bases had no gene match. The CDR3 is 13 amino acids. CDR1 is SQVTM, CDR2 ANQGSEA, per germline. CDR3 in amino acids: CSGKTGGRNTIYF. For the CDR3, the DNA is TGCAGCGGGAAAACAGGGGGCCGAAACACCATATATTTT.

The chain uses TRBV29-1 and TRBJ1-1; 9 nucleotides line up with TRBD1. CDR3 length equals 12 residues. Germline values: CDR1 SQVTM, CDR2 ANQGSEA. V lost 6 bases to trimming and J lost 3 bases; unmatched junction nucleotides: 2. CDR3 sequence reads: CSVGQGDTEAFF. The CDR3 region has the DNA TGCAGCGTGGGACAGGGAGACACTGAAGCTTTCTTT. Together with reference TRBV29-1 and TRBJ1-1, the CDR3 gives the full variable domain: SAVISQKPSRDICQRGTSLTIQCQVDSQVTMMFWYRQQPGQSLTLIATANQGSEATYESGFVIDKFPISRPNLTFSTLTVSNMSPEDSSIYLCSVGQGDTEAFFGQGTRLTVV.

This clone was observed a few times. This chain connects TRBV6-1 to TRBJ2-4; weak D call: TRBD1 (7 bases). Germline V gives CDR1 MNHNS, CDR2 SASEGT. Trimming shortened V by 3 bases and J by 2 bases, and 11 bases separated the two germline ends. The CDR3 totals 15 residues. The CDR3 DNA follows: TGTGCCAGCAGTGAGGCAGGGGGGACCAAAAACATTCAGTACTTC. Amino acids: CASSEAGGTKNIQYF.

The chain combines TRBV5-6 with TRBJ2-5, with 8 bases fitting TRBD1. CDR3 length equals 15 residues. V lost 0 bases, J lost 5 bases, and 6 bases stayed unmatched. From germline, CDR1 is SGHDT and CDR2 YYEEEE. The CDR3 DNA sequence: TGTGCCAGCAGCTTGGACAGGGGGGTCAGTGAGACCCAGTACTTC. Translation gives CASSLDRGVSETQYF.

The gene calls are TRBV9 and TRBJ2-1; 12 bases line up with TRBD2. The CDR3 is 15 amino acids. The ends lost 3 bases at V and 9 bases at J; junction bases unmatched: 7. CDR1 and CDR2 (germline): SGDLS, YYNGEE. This chain's CDR3 is CASSESGLAGGEQFF. The CDR3 coding sequence is TGTGCCAGCAGCGAGTCGGGACTAGCGGGTGGTGAGCAGTTCTTC.

The CDR3 nucleotides read TGTGCCAGCAGTTTATCCCCCCAATTCTTGGCAAGGGGAAATTCACCCCTCCACTTT. It codes for CASSLSPQFLARGNSPLHF. The chain recombines TRBV27 with TRBJ1-6; D is possibly TRBD1 (5 bases). The CDR3 sequence is 19 residues long. Trimming took 0 bases from V and 7 from J, leaving 22 bases between them. Germline V gene data show CDR1 as MNHEY and CDR2 as SMNVEV (reference sequence).

This clone was found once. This rearrangement joins TRBV5-4 to TRBJ1-1, with D unclear. In germline, CDR1 is SGHNT, CDR2 YYREEE (reference sequence). Trimming removed 5 bases at V and 1 base at J, with 12 bases between. The CDR3 totals 14 residues. The CDR3 DNA is TGTGCCAGCAGGGCCCCCCCGGGGAACACTGAAGCTTTCTTT. This gives the protein CASRAPPGNTEAFF.

V gene TRBV5-1 combines with J gene TRBJ2-4; tentative D call: TRBD1 (6 bases). Germline CDR1 SGHRS, CDR2 YFSETQ. V was cut by 1 base and J by 8 bases, with 10 bases left in between. The CDR3 totals 13 residues. The CDR3 DNA reads TGCGCCAGCAGCTTGTCACAGGGAGACATTCAGTACTTC. Translated, it gives CASSLSQGDIQYF.

The chain has TRBV9 and TRBJ2-7; 7 bases agree with TRBD1. Germline lookup yields CDR1 SGDLS and CDR2 YYNGEE. Trimming cost V 0 bases and J 0 bases; bases outside gene matches: 3. The CDR3 has 15 residues. The CDR3, as DNA: TGTGCCAGCAGCGTAGGAGGGACAGCCTCCTACGAGCAGTACTTC. Encoded protein: CASSVGGTASYEQYF.

CDR3 residues: CASSLETSRNIQYF. The DNA for the CDR3 is TGCGCCAGCAGCTTGGAGACTAGCAGAAACATTCAGTACTTC. This chain uses TRBV5-1 with TRBJ2-4; 7 positions match TRBD2. With V trimmed by 0 bases and J by 6 bases, 3 bases remained unmatched. The CDR3 consists of 14 residues. Germline V gene data show CDR1 as SGHRS and CDR2 as YFSETQ.

This clone appeared a few times. CDR3 residues: CASSQAGRLNTGELFF. The DNA for the CDR3 is TGCGCCAGCAGCCAAGCAGGCCGGTTGAACACCGGGGAGCTGTTTTTT. The chain is built from TRBV4-1 and TRBJ2-2, with D hard to call. Trimming cost V 1 base and J 1 base, with 10 bases left between them. This CDR3 is built from 16 residues. The germline V gene encodes CDR1 MGHRA and CDR2 YSYEKL.

The CDR3 DNA reads as TGTGCCAGCAGCTTAGTCGGGCGGGCTAGCGGGAGAATGGGAACCGGGGAGCTGTTTTTT. Translated, it gives CASSLVGRASGRMGTGELFF. This chain joins TRBV7-8 and TRBJ2-2; 10 bases are a match to TRBD2. After removal of 1 base from V and 5 bases from J, the junction contained 16 bases not matched to a gene. Germline CDR1 reads SGHVS; CDR2 reads FQNEAQ. This CDR3 region has 20 residues.

The gene calls are TRBV7-6 and TRBJ1-6, with D unresolved. The germline gives CDR1 SGHVS, CDR2 FNYEAQ. The CDR3 loop spans 18 amino acids. The ends were cut back, 2 bases at V and 0 bases at J, with 14 bases in the middle. The CDR3 loop reads CASSLSPQTSSYNSPLHF. As DNA, the CDR3 is TGTGCCAGCAGCTTATCGCCCCAGACAAGCTCCTATAATTCACCCCTCCACTTT.